A single sample is the source of the 4 T cell receptor beta chains below, sequenced in a study of T cell repertoires in breast cancer (dated by TCRdb to 2016 to 2017). Paired alpha-beta TCRs of CD8+ T cells were analyzed using an expanded emulsion RT-PCR method with primers for all TCR V genes. The library was produced with emulsion pairing. Sequencing relied on an Illumina MiSeq. Unpaired genes were suppressed by a second nested PCR with blocking oligos, after which a third nested PCR added Illumina adaptors and barcodes. The public reads were reprocessed in TCRdb via fastp at Q25 and MiXCR, keeping in-frame beta chains. Each CDR3 protein appears once, grouped with its most common genes and DNA. Within this sample are under 5,500 distinct CDR3 sequences, with over 35% of them counted one time only. In total, the top ten clones hold 30% to 40% of the sample. Sequenced material: CD8+ T cells. All receptors come from a pool of human donors with breast cancer or a healthy control (not recorded which).

Regarding this clonotype: An end of the junction does not agree with germline; a read error may underlie this. The V call is TRBV20-1, the J call TRBJ2-2, with D maybe TRBD2 (6 bases). CDR1 DFQATT and CDR2 SNEGSKA come from the germline V gene (reference sequence). The CDR3 length is 15 residues. The CDR3 sequence: CSAKMVTPNTGGLFF. CDR3 coding DNA: TGCAGTGCCAAAATGGTTACCCCGAACACCGGGGGGCTGTTTTTT.

Concerning this clonotype: Given a much more abundant clone one base away, this may be a read error. V and J are TRBV7-9 and TRBJ1-5, with D possibly matching TRBD1 (6 bases). CDR3 length equals 14 residues. Per germline, CDR1 SEHNR and CDR2 FQNEAQ (reference sequence). The DNA of the CDR3 is TGTGCCGGCAGTGTAACAGGGATGGGTCAGCCCCAGCATTTT. This gives the protein CAGSVTGMGQPQHF. Combining the CDR3 with reference TRBV7-9 and TRBJ1-5 gives the whole variable domain DTGVSQNPRHKITKRGQNVTFRCDPISEHNRLYWYRQTLGQGPEFLTYFQNEAQLEKSRLLSDRFSAERPKGSFSTLEIQRTEQGDSAMYLCAGSVTGMGQPQHFGDGTRLSIL.

This clonotype appeared many times. The gene calls are TRBV6-2 or TRBV6-3 and TRBJ2-1; 9 positions match TRBD2. Germline assignment: CDR1 MNHEY and CDR2 SVGEGT. V was pared by 6 bases and J by 2 bases, with 8 bases of the junction left unmatched. CDR3 size: 16 residues. In DNA, the CDR3 is TGTGCCAGCAGCCCGATTAGCGGGGGCCCCTACAATGAGCAGTTCTTC. Encoded protein: CASSPISGGPYNEQFF.

This chain connects TRBV7-2 to TRBJ2-5; D not certain. The CDR3 runs to 15 residues. The V gene lost 0 bases and the J gene lost 3 bases, with 11 bases spanning the gap. Germline V gives CDR1 SGHTA, CDR2 FQGNSA. DNA of the CDR3: TGTGCCAGCAGCTTAGCGGCCCAGGCAAAAGAGACCCAGTACTTC. Its translation is CASSLAAQAKETQYF. Supplemented by reference TRBV7-2 and TRBJ2-5, the full variable domain reads GAGVSQSPSNKVTEKGKDVELRCDPISGHTALYWYRQSLGQGLEFLIYFQGNSAPDKSGLPSDRFSAERTGGSVSTLTIQRTQQEDSAVYLCASSLAAQAKETQYFGPGTRLLVL.